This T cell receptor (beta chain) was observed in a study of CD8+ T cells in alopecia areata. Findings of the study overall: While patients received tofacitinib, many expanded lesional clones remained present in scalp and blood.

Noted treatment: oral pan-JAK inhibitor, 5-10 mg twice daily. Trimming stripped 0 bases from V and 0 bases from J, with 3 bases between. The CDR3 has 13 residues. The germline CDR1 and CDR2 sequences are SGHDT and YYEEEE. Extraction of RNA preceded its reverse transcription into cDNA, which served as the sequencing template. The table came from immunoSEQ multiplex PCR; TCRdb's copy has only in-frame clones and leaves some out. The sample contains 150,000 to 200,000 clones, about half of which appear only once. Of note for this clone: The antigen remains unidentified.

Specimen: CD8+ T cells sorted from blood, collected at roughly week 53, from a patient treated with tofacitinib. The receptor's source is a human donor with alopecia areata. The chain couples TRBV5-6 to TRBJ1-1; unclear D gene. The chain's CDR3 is CASSLDVNTEAFF. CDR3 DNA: TGTGCCAGCAGCTTGGATGTGAACACTGAAGCTTTCTTT.